The 18 T cell receptor beta chains reported below all come from one sample, sequenced in a study of PD-1 blockade in classical Hodgkin lymphoma. All trial patients relapsed after autologous stem cell transplantation. Assay: immunoSEQ multiplex PCR; the TCRdb copy retains only in-frame clones and omits some. The data show fewer than 30,000 clones, about 82% seen once. The material sequenced was peripheral blood mononuclear cells (PBMCs), taken before the second cycle of nivolumab. The receptors were gathered from a human donor with classical Hodgkin lymphoma.

A few counts support this clone. CDR3 sequence reads: CAGLAGGEGEQFF. The DNA of the CDR3 is TGTGCCGGATTAGCGGGGGGGGAGGGAGAGCAGTTCTTC. This chain links TRBV30 with TRBJ2-1, with 11 nucleotides matching TRBD2. The CDR3 totals 13 residues. With V trimmed by 8 bases and J by 10 bases, 10 bases remained unmatched. Germline lookup yields CDR1 GTSNPN and CDR2 SVGIG (reference sequence).

V usage is TRBV9 and J usage is TRBJ2-3; D gene uncertain. The V end was cut by 1 base, the J end by 0 bases, with 9 bases between. CDR3 size: 15 residues. CDR1 SGDLS and CDR2 YYNGEE come from the germline V gene. The CDR3 region is CASSVWSSSTDTQYF. In DNA form, the CDR3 reads TGTGCCAGCAGCGTATGGAGCAGTAGCACAGATACGCAGTATTTT.

The chain couples TRBV19 to TRBJ2-1; D perhaps matches TRBD1 (5 bases). CDR3 length: 15 amino acids. Trimming took 4 bases from V and 0 from J, leaving 10 bases between them. The germline V gene has CDR1 LNHDA and CDR2 SQIVND (reference sequence). The CDR3 is CASSTHRISYNEQFF. The CDR3 DNA reads as TGTGCCAGTAGTACTCACAGGATCTCCTACAATGAGCAGTTCTTC.

V is TRBV19 and J is TRBJ1-1; TRBD1 aligns across 10 bases. The CDR3 loop spans 13 amino acids. The J segment lost 3 bases and the V segment lost 6 bases, leaving 1 base of the junction unmatched. CDR1 LNHDA and CDR2 SQIVND come from the germline V gene (reference sequence). The CDR3 sequence: CASRGTGDTEAFF. As DNA, the CDR3 is TGTGCCAGTAGAGGGACAGGGGACACTGAAGCTTTCTTT.

This clone was seen a single time. This chain links TRBV27 with TRBJ2-2; the D gene could be TRBD1 or TRBD2 (5 bases each). Germline assignment: CDR1 MNHEY and CDR2 SMNVEV (reference sequence). The CDR3 consists of 17 residues. Between the trimmed V and J ends, which lost 5 bases and 1 base, there was a span of 17 bases. The CDR3 spells CASSLLLGPWNTGELFF. The CDR3 region has the DNA TGTGCCAGCAGTCTCTTACTGGGACCCTGGAACACCGGGGAGCTGTTTTTT.

J is TRBJ2-5 and V is TRBV4-2, with TRBD2 matching 10 bases. This CDR3 contains 17 residues. The germline V gene has CDR1 LGHNA and CDR2 YNFKEQ. The J segment lost 4 bases and the V segment lost 0 bases, leaving 8 bases of the junction unmatched. The CDR3 coding sequence is TGTGCCAGCAGCCAAGATCTAGCGGGAGAGGAAGGAGAGACCCAGTACTTC. This translates into CASSQDLAGEEGETQYF.

This clone has a single count. The chain carries TRBV19 and TRBJ2-3; D gene ambiguous. This CDR3 is 15 amino acids long. From germline, CDR1 is LNHDA and CDR2 SQIVND (reference sequence). Trimming removed 3 bases from V and 4 bases from J, with 14 bases in between. This chain's CDR3 is CASSILASVADTQYF. The CDR3 region has the DNA TGTGCCAGTAGTATTTTGGCGAGTGTTGCAGATACGCAGTATTTT.

The genes are TRBV23-1 and TRBJ2-1, with 10 bases lining up with TRBD2. Being an ORF, TRBV23-1 has a function that is uncertain. This CDR3 spans 20 amino acids. The J segment lost 5 bases and the V segment lost 2 bases, leaving 18 bases of the junction unmatched. This CDR3 reads CASSQPFDTPASGGNNEQFF. In DNA form, the CDR3 reads TGCGCCAGCAGTCAACCTTTTGACACCCCCGCTAGCGGGGGAAACAATGAGCAGTTCTTC.

This clone was observed a handful of times. The genes are TRBV15 and TRBJ1-2, with D unclear. Trimming took 1 base from V and 1 from J, leaving 7 bases between them. The CDR3 is 14 residues long. CDR1 is LNHNV and CDR2 is YYDKDF in the germline V gene (reference sequence). CDR3 sequence: CATSRGGINYGYTF. The CDR3 coding sequence is TGTGCCACCAGCAGAGGAGGGATTAACTATGGCTACACCTTC.

V and J are TRBV18 and TRBJ2-7, with D unclear. Germline CDR1 KGHSH, CDR2 LQKENI. The CDR3 extends over 14 amino acids. V dropped 3 bases and J dropped 4 bases, with 13 bases sitting between them. The CDR3 coding sequence is TGTGCCAGCTCACCCTCTTTCGGCCCGTACGAGCAGTACTTC. This gives the protein CASSPSFGPYEQYF.

The chain is built from TRBV4-1 and TRBJ2-7; TRBD1 aligns across 7 bases. The CDR3 consists of 14 residues. After removal of 1 base from V and 3 bases from J, the junction contained 3 bases not matched to a gene. Germline V gives CDR1 MGHRA, CDR2 YSYEKL. Written as DNA, the CDR3 is TGCGCCAGCAGCCAAGGTGACAGGGACTACGAGCAGTACTTC. It codes for CASSQGDRDYEQYF.

The genes are TRBV14 and TRBJ1-2; D is unclear. The ends were cut back, 3 bases at V and 3 bases at J, with 17 bases in the middle. The V gene's germline CDR1 is SGHDN and CDR2 FVKESK. This CDR3 is built from 16 residues. CDR3 bases: TGTGCCAGCAGCCAGAGAGCCTCTCGGACGGACTATGGCTACACCTTC. It specifies CASSQRASRTDYGYTF.

The chain has TRBV30 and TRBJ2-1, with TRBD2 matching over 16 bases. CDR3 length: 18 residues. Germline V lookup: CDR1 GTSNPN, CDR2 SVGIG (reference sequence). The V and J ends lost 1 base and 3 bases, in that order; junction bases with no gene match: 6. The CDR3 coding sequence is TGTGCCTGGAGTGGGGGACTAGCGGGGGGGTATAGCTACAATGAGCAGTTCTTC. This codes for CAWSGGLAGGYSYNEQFF. Combining the CDR3 with reference TRBV30 and TRBJ2-1 gives the whole variable domain SQTIHQWPATLVQPVGSPLSLECTVEGTSNPNLYWYRQAAGRGLQLLFYSVGIGQISSEVPQNLSASRPQDRQFILSSKKLLLSDSGFYLCAWSGGLAGGYSYNEQFFGPGTRLTVL.

V usage is TRBV28 and J usage is TRBJ2-7; 7 bases match TRBD2. The V segment lost 1 base and the J segment 4 bases; nucleotides outside the gene matches: 1. This CDR3 spans 13 amino acids. Germline V CDR1 and CDR2: MDHEN, SYDVKM. CDR3 loop: CASSLLGGYEQYF. The CDR3 DNA follows: TGTGCCAGCAGTTTATTGGGGGGGTACGAGCAGTACTTC.

The sample holds a few counts of this clone. The chain joins TRBV9 to TRBJ1-2; 7 nucleotides agree with TRBD1. Germline CDR1 SGDLS, CDR2 YYNGEE. This CDR3 comprises 14 residues. V lost 4 bases and J lost 4; bases outside the gene matches: 7. CDR3 nucleotides: TGTGCCAGCAGCCGTACAGGGGCCACCTATGGCTACACCTTC. This encodes CASSRTGATYGYTF.

The rearrangement uses TRBV5-1 and TRBJ2-7; D call uncertain. The germline V gene has CDR1 SGHRS and CDR2 YFSETQ. CDR3 length: 14 amino acids. Trimming left V 0 bases short and J 5 bases short, with 12 bases between. Here the CDR3 reads CASSLGPIFDEQYF. The CDR3 nucleotides are TGCGCCAGCAGCTTGGGACCTATTTTTGACGAGCAGTACTTC. Based on the CDR3 plus reference TRBV5-1 and TRBJ2-7, the full variable domain is KAGVTQTPRYLIKTRGQQVTLSCSPISGHRSVSWYQQTPGQGLQFLFEYFSETQRNKGNFPGRFSGRQFSNSRSEMNVSTLELGDSALYLCASSLGPIFDEQYFGPGTRLTVT.

The CDR3 DNA is TGTGCCAGCAGCCAAGAATTGCTTCCCGATACGCAGTATTTT. Translating it yields CASSQELLPDTQYF. The chain joins TRBV14 to TRBJ2-3; no definite D call. The ends were cut back, 0 bases at V and 6 bases at J, with 10 bases in the middle. This CDR3 has 14 amino acids. Germline V gene sequence: CDR1 SGHDN, CDR2 FVKESK.

The chain carries TRBV2 and TRBJ2-7; TRBD2 agrees at 7 bases. Germline CDR1 reads SNHLY; CDR2 reads FYNNEI. This CDR3 is 14 amino acids long. The V and J ends lost 4 bases and 4 bases, in that order; junction bases with no gene match: 7. CDR3 in DNA: TGTGCCAGCAGTGCCCGGACTAGAAGGTACGAGCAGTACTTC. Protein sequence: CASSARTRRYEQYF.